This record concerns one T cell receptor beta chain sequence. What it binds is not known. The data are from a study of T cells in Graves' hyperthyroidism and ophthalmopathy. Study-level points and caveats: Within blood appeared most thyroid clonotypes that had expanded above 0.001.

The source material, RNA transcripts, was used to amplify TCR beta CDR3 regions. Carried out on the TCR CDR3, a first-round RT-PCR used the HTBI primer set. Using its own MiXCR run on the multiplex PCR reads, TCRdb lists one record per CDR3 protein. The sample yields about 350,000 distinct CDR3 sequences, roughly an eighth seen once. Germline V CDR1 and CDR2: LGHDT, YNNKEL (reference sequence). There are 16 residues in the CDR3. Trimming left V 1 base short and J 1 base short, with 13 bases between. Together with thyroid ultrasound, orbital computed tomography, serum thyroxine and TRAb, clinical symptoms were used for diagnoses. Isolation of PBMCs was performed on around 9.7 ml fresh peripheral blood.

This receptor was obtained from a woman aged 35 to 49 with Graves' ophthalmopathy. The sequenced material came from blood. The chain uses TRBV3-1 and TRBJ1-1, with no clear D. CDR3 region: CASSQGGALRNTEAFF. CDR3 nucleotides: TGTGCCAGCAGCCAAGGCGGAGCCTTAAGGAACACTGAAGCTTTCTTT.